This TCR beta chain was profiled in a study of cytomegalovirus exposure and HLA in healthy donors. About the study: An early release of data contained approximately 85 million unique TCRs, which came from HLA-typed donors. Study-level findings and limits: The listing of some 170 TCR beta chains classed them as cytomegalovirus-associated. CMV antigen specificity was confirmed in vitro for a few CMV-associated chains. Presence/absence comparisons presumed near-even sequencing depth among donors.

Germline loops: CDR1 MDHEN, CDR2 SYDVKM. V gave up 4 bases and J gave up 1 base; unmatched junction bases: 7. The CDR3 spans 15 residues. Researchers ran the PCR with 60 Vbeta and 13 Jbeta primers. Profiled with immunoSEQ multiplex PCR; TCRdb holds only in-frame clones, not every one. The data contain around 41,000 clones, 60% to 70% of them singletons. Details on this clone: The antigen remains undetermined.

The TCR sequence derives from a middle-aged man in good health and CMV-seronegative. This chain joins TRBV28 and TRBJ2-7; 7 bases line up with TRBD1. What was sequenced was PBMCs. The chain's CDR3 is CASSSGTVTSYEQYF. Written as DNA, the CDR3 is TGTGCCAGCAGTTCCGGGACAGTGACATCCTACGAGCAGTACTTC.